Below, 20 T cell receptor beta chains from the same sample are listed, as sequenced in a study of cytomegalovirus exposure and HLA in healthy donors. Vbeta (60) and Jbeta (13) primers were used in the PCR. This table comes from immunoSEQ multiplex PCR, and its TCRdb copy is limited to in-frame clones, with some not included. The sample lists just under 95,000 clones, roughly four fifths occurring once. The sequenced material came from PBMCs. These receptors were taken from a human donor in good health.

This chain connects TRBV7-9 to TRBJ2-7; the D gene is possibly TRBD2 (5 bases). The CDR3 totals 18 residues. Germline V gene sequence: CDR1 SEHNR, CDR2 FQNEAQ (reference sequence). The V end lost 3 bases, the J end lost 0 bases, and 21 bases lay between the germline ends. DNA for the CDR3: TGTGCCAGCAGCTTGTGGTCTTGGAAGGAGGTTAGCTCCTACGAGCAGTACTTC. Its translation is CASSLWSWKEVSSYEQYF. Drawing the rest from reference TRBV7-9 and TRBJ2-7, the complete variable domain is DTGVSQNPRHKITKRGQNVTFRCDPISEHNRLYWYRQTLGQGPEFLTYFQNEAQLEKSRLLSDRFSAERPKGSFSTLEIQRTEQGDSAMYLCASSLWSWKEVSSYEQYFGPGTRLTVT.

The V gene is TRBV12-5, the J gene TRBJ2-5; TRBD1 is a possible D gene (5 bases). The closer fit of TRBJ2-7 to the DNA end suggests the J call may be wrong. This CDR3 region has 13 residues. Germline CDR1 reads LGHNT; CDR2 reads FRNRAP. CDR3 region: CASGLGQGYEQYF. The CDR3 nucleotides read TGTGCTAGTGGTTTGGGGCAGGGCTACGAGCAGTACTTC.

The chain combines TRBV5-1 with TRBJ2-5, with 7 bases matching TRBD1. The CDR3 has 15 residues. The V and J ends lost 0 bases and 3 bases, in that order; junction bases with no gene match: 5. Germline CDR1 SGHRS, CDR2 YFSETQ. The CDR3 DNA sequence: TGCGCCAGCAGCTTGGGGGGCCAGGGGGAAGAGACCCAGTACTTC. It codes for CASSLGGQGEETQYF.

The J gene is TRBJ2-1, the V gene TRBV28, with D possibly being TRBD2 (7 bases). This CDR3 has 16 amino acids. CDR1 and CDR2 from the germline V gene are MDHEN and SYDVKM. The V end was cut by 5 bases, the J end by 1 base, with 15 bases between. CDR3 nucleotide sequence: TGTGCCAGCAGTCGTCCGGGGGGCCAGTCCTACAATGAGCAGTTCTTC. Protein sequence: CASSRPGGQSYNEQFF.

The chain carries TRBV30 and TRBJ2-5; D is uncertain. V dropped 5 bases and J dropped 1 base, with 2 bases sitting between them. The CDR3 is 10 residues long. CDR1 is GTSNPN and CDR2 is SVGIG in the germline V gene (reference sequence). Here the CDR3 DNA reads TGTGCCTGGCGCCAAGAGACCCAGTACTTC. Amino acids: CAWRQETQYF.

This clone was detected only once. The rearrangement uses TRBV29-1 and TRBJ2-6, with 10 bases aligning to TRBD1. This CDR3 has 17 amino acids. V was pared by 3 bases and J by 1 base, with 6 bases of the junction left unmatched. The germline CDR1 and CDR2 sequences are SQVTM and ANQGSEA. The CDR3: CSVEGTGVLSGANVLTF. The CDR3 coding sequence is TGCAGCGTTGAGGGGACAGGGGTCCTTTCTGGGGCCAACGTCCTGACTTTC. Full variable domain (remainder filled in from reference TRBV29-1 and TRBJ2-6): SAVISQKPSRDICQRGTSLTIQCQVDSQVTMMFWYRQQPGQSLTLIATANQGSEATYESGFVIDKFPISRPNLTFSTLTVSNMSPEDSSIYLCSVEGTGVLSGANVLTFGAGSRLTVL.

The chain uses TRBV7-6 and TRBJ2-3; 10 bases are a match to TRBD1. With V trimmed by 1 base and J by 5 bases, 3 bases remained unmatched. The CDR3 extends over 15 amino acids. Germline V gives CDR1 SGHVS, CDR2 FNYEAQ. Here the CDR3 DNA reads TGTGCCAGCAGCTTAGGACAGGGGGCGAAAGATACGCAGTATTTT. Translated: CASSLGQGAKDTQYF. Variable domain in full (rest from reference TRBV7-6 and TRBJ2-3): GAGVSQSPRYKVTKRGQDVALRCDPISGHVSLYWYRQALGQGPEFLTYFNYEAQQDKSGLPNDRFSAERPEGSISTLTIQRTEQRDSAMYRCASSLGQGAKDTQYFGPGTRLTVL.

The chain couples TRBV18 to TRBJ2-5, with a tentative D call TRBD1 (6 bases). Trimming left V 3 bases short and J 4 bases short, with 15 bases between. Per the germline V gene, CDR1 is KGHSH and CDR2 is LQKENI. The CDR3 sequence is 15 residues long. CDR3: CASSPDVVGGETQYF. The DNA of the CDR3 is TGTGCCAGCTCACCCGACGTGGTAGGGGGAGAGACCCAGTACTTC.

In its sample, this clone was seen a few times. The chain recombines TRBV2 with TRBJ1-1, with D uncertain. The V and J ends lost 2 bases and 2 bases respectively, with 12 bases between them. Looked up from germline, CDR1 is SNHLY and CDR2 is FYNNEI. This CDR3 comprises 15 residues. CDR3 region: CASSERWRPNTEAFF. The DNA for the CDR3 is TGTGCCAGCAGTGAACGTTGGCGGCCCAACACTGAAGCTTTCTTT.

V and J are TRBV13 and TRBJ2-5; 12 bases map to TRBD2. The assigned J gene may be wrong: the sequence end matches TRBJ2-7 better. The CDR3 contains 15 residues. Per the germline V gene, CDR1 is PRHDT and CDR2 is FYEKMQ (reference sequence). The CDR3 loop reads CASSSGTSGLYEQYF. CDR3 nucleotides: TGTGCCAGCAGCTCGGGGACTAGCGGGCTCTACGAGCAGTACTTC.

The chain joins TRBV28 to TRBJ2-5, with D unresolved. Between the trimmed V and J ends, which lost 10 bases and 5 bases, there was a span of 11 bases. The CDR3 is 11 amino acids. CDR1 MDHEN and CDR2 SYDVKM come from the germline V gene. The CDR3: CATSPFETQYF. CDR3 nucleotides: TGTGCCACGTCCCCGTTCGAGACCCAGTACTTC.

The chain uses TRBV15 and TRBJ2-2; D is unresolved. Looked up from germline, CDR1 is LNHNV and CDR2 is YYDKDF (reference sequence). The germline V and J ends were trimmed by 1 base and 7 bases, with 4 bases remaining between them. CDR3 length: 12 residues. CDR3 DNA sequence: TGTGCCACCAGCAGAGGAGGCGGGGAGCTGTTTTTT. It encodes CATSRGGGELFF.

V usage is TRBV5-5 and J usage is TRBJ1-1; TRBD1 might be the D (5 bases). V lost 5 bases, J lost 2 bases, and 10 bases lay in between. Germline-derived CDR1 and CDR2 are SGHKS and YYEKEE (reference sequence). This CDR3 region has 13 residues. CDR3 protein: CASRSTGNTEAFF. CDR3 sequence (DNA): TGTGCCAGCAGATCAACAGGAAACACTGAAGCTTTCTTT.

This chain connects TRBV4-3 to TRBJ2-7; tentative D call: TRBD1 (6 bases). The germline CDR1 and CDR2 sequences are LGHNA and YSLEER. CDR3 length: 14 amino acids. V lost 2 bases to trimming and J lost 6 bases, with 14 bases between them. The CDR3 DNA follows: TGCGCCAGCAGCCAAAACCCCAGGGGAAGCGAGCAGTACTTC. Translating it yields CASSQNPRGSEQYF.

The sample holds a few counts of this clone. The rearrangement links TRBV11-2 to TRBJ2-1, with a possible D match to TRBD2 (6 bases). CDR3 size: 15 residues. V lost 6 bases and J lost 0, with 12 bases in between. Germline values: CDR1 SGHAT, CDR2 FQNNGV. CDR3: CASSPISGSYNEQFF. The DNA for the CDR3 is TGTGCCAGCAGTCCTATTAGCGGCTCCTACAATGAGCAGTTCTTC.

This clone was counted a single time. The chain joins TRBV7-2 to TRBJ2-1; 14 nucleotides align to TRBD2. Germline CDR1 reads SGHTA; CDR2 reads FQGNSA. This CDR3 is built from 14 residues. V trimming: 8 bases; J trimming: 4 bases; junction bases outside the gene matches: 1. CDR3 DNA: TGTGCCAGCGGACTAGCGGGAGGTTACAATGAGCAGTTCTTC. Encoded protein: CASGLAGGYNEQFF.

The chain couples TRBV14 to TRBJ2-7; D remains ambiguous. The V gene lost 5 bases and the J gene lost 2 bases, with 10 bases spanning the gap. Germline V gene lookup returns CDR1 SGHDN and CDR2 FVKESK. This CDR3 has 13 residues. This CDR3 reads CASSFGRTYEQYF. CDR3 nucleotides: TGTGCCAGCAGCTTTGGCCGAACCTACGAGCAGTACTTC. The whole variable domain, remainder taken from reference TRBV14 and TRBJ2-7, is EAGVTQFPSHSVIEKGQTVTLRCDPISGHDNLYWYRRVMGKEIKFLLHFVKESKQDESGMPNNRFLAERTGGTYSTLKVQPAELEDSGVYFCASSFGRTYEQYFGPGTRLTVT.

CDR3 amino acids: CSVDRQSTDTQYF. CDR3 DNA sequence: TGCAGCGTGGACCGACAGTCCACAGATACGCAGTATTTT. The genes are TRBV29-1 and TRBJ2-3; perhaps TRBD1 as D (5 bases). V shed 6 bases and J shed 2 bases, with 12 bases lying between them. The CDR3 has 13 residues. CDR1 SQVTM and CDR2 ANQGSEA come from the germline V gene.

The chain links TRBV5-1 to TRBJ1-1; D remains unclear. V lost 4 bases and J 4 bases, leaving 29 bases between the germline ends. There are 19 residues in the CDR3. Germline CDR1 reads SGHRS; CDR2 reads YFSETQ. CDR3: CASSPIRGLTGQLGTEAFF. The CDR3 DNA reads as TGCGCCAGCAGCCCGATTCGTGGACTAACGGGCCAGTTAGGCACTGAAGCTTTCTTT.

This clone was observed a handful of times. The V gene is TRBV19, the J gene TRBJ2-3; 13 nucleotides match TRBD2. The J segment lost 2 bases and the V segment lost 4 bases, leaving 9 bases of the junction unmatched. The length of the CDR3 is 18 residues. CDR1 LNHDA and CDR2 SQIVND come from the germline V gene (reference sequence). The DNA for the CDR3 is TGTGCCAGTAGTACCGACAGACTAGCGGGAGGATACACAGATACGCAGTATTTT. Translating it yields CASSTDRLAGGYTDTQYF.